This is a list of T cell receptor beta chains from one sample in a study of T-cell reconstitution after alpha-beta-depleted transplantation in children. TCRdb analysed the PCR reads with MiXCR anew, one entry per CDR3 protein. Among approximately 980,000 distinct CDR3 sequences listed, about 29% were seen once. Sequences were derived from PBMCs, mostly from graft donor cells, sampled 360 days after TCRalphabeta/CD19-depleted stem cell transplant. Receptors originate from a boy under two years old who had a stem cell transplant for SCID, so the T cells may come from the graft donor. Both conserved end residues are part of each CDR3. The D gene is left open where the match is weak. A row's size may be missing; if present it is once, few, many or a size class.

V: TRBV7-9; J: TRBJ1-5; D: -; size: many; DNA: TGTGCCAGCAGCCGGACGGCTAGCAATCAGCCCCAGCATTTT; CDR3: CASSRTASNQPQHF
V: TRBV7-2; J: TRBJ1-3; D: -; size: -; DNA: TGTGCCAGCAGCGGATGGCCGAGCGGAGACACCATATATTTT; CDR3: CASSGWPSGDTIYF
V: TRBV12-3/TRBV12-4; J: TRBJ2-7; D: TRBD1; size: few; DNA: TGTGCCAGCAGAGGGACAGGGCGTTCCGAGCAGTACTTC; CDR3: CASRGTGRSEQYF
V: TRBV18; J: TRBJ2-6; D: -; size: -; DNA: TGTGCCAGCTCACTTACACCTGGCAGCTCTGGGGCCAACGTCCTGACTTTC; CDR3: CASSLTPGSSGANVLTF
V: TRBV4-1; J: TRBJ2-1; D: TRBD2; size: -; DNA: TGCGCCAGCAGCCAAGATCACGGGAGGGGGAATGAGCAGTTCTTC; CDR3: CASSQDHGRGNEQFF
V: TRBV4-3; J: TRBJ2-7; D: -; size: -; DNA: TGCGCCAGCAGCCAAGAAGCGCATACCTACGAGCAGTACTTC; CDR3: CASSQEAHTYEQYF
V: TRBV5-1; J: TRBJ1-1; D: -; size: -; DNA: TGCGCCAGCAGCTCAACGGGGGCAGGGGACACTGAAGCTTTCTTT; CDR3: CASSSTGAGDTEAFF
V: TRBV4-1; J: TRBJ2-7; D: -; size: many; DNA: TGCGCCAGCAGCCAAGTAGGACCAACCCCCTACGAGCAGTACTTC; CDR3: CASSQVGPTPYEQYF
V: TRBV29-1; J: TRBJ2-3; D: -; size: -; DNA: TGCAGCGTTGAAGGGGGGAAGCTCGCCTCTAGCACAGATACGCAGTATTTT; CDR3: CSVEGGKLASSTDTQYF
V: TRBV5-1; J: TRBJ2-7; D: -; size: few; DNA: TGCGCCAGCAGCTTGGGCCTTGGAGGCTACGAGCAGTACTTC; CDR3: CASSLGLGGYEQYF
V: TRBV28; J: TRBJ1-1; D: -; size: -; DNA: TGTGCCAGCAGTCCATCAGGGTGGGGGGTGAACACTGAAGCTTTCTTT; CDR3: CASSPSGWGVNTEAFF
V: TRBV5-1; J: TRBJ2-7; D: TRBD1; size: -; DNA: TGCGCCAGCAGCTTGCGAGTCGGGACAGCCGCCTACGAGCAGTACTTC; CDR3: CASSLRVGTAAYEQYF
V: TRBV4-2; J: TRBJ2-5; D: TRBD2; size: -; DNA: TGTGCCAGCAGCCCCGGGACTAGCGGGGGGGAAGAGACCCAGTACTTC; CDR3: CASSPGTSGGEETQYF
V: TRBV20-1; J: TRBJ2-3; D: TRBD1; size: -; DNA: TGCAGTGCGACAGGGGCGGCTGTCACAGATACGCAGTATTTT; CDR3: CSATGAAVTDTQYF
V: TRBV27; J: TRBJ1-5; D: -; size: few; DNA: TGTGCCAGCAGTCCCATAGTGGACCAGCCCCAGCATTTT; CDR3: CASSPIVDQPQHF
V: TRBV7-2; J: TRBJ2-1; D: -; size: -; DNA: TGTGCCAGCCTCCGTTACAATGAGCAGTTCTTC; CDR3: CASLRYNEQFF
V: TRBV7-2; J: TRBJ2-7; D: -; size: many; DNA: TGTGCCAGCAGCTTGGCGGCCGTCTCCTACGAGCAGTACTTC; CDR3: CASSLAAVSYEQYF
V: TRBV20-1; J: TRBJ2-1; D: TRBD2; size: few; DNA: TGCAGTGCTAGCGCTCCGGGAGGGGGCTCCTACAATGAGCAGTTCTTC; CDR3: CSASAPGGGSYNEQFF
V: TRBV7-2; J: TRBJ1-1; D: TRBD1; size: -; DNA: TGTGCCAGCAGCCTGGTCACACAGGGGTACACTGAAGCTTTCTTT; CDR3: CASSLVTQGYTEAFF
V: TRBV29-1; J: TRBJ1-1; D: -; size: -; DNA: TGCAGCGTTGTTGGGACTTCCATGAACACTGAAGCTTTCTTT; CDR3: CSVVGTSMNTEAFF
V: TRBV12-3/TRBV12-4; J: TRBJ1-5; D: -; size: -; DNA: TGTGCCAGCAGTTTCGCCCTGAGCAATCAGCCCCAGCATTTT; CDR3: CASSFALSNQPQHF
V: TRBV5-1; J: TRBJ2-1; D: -; size: few; DNA: TGCGCCAGCAGCTTGGGGACGGGAAAGGGTGCCAATGAGCAGTTCTTC; CDR3: CASSLGTGKGANEQFF
V: TRBV24-1; J: TRBJ2-1; D: -; size: few; DNA: TGTGCCACCAGTGATTCCAGGGGCCCCGGCTACAATGAGCAGTTCTTC; CDR3: CATSDSRGPGYNEQFF
V: TRBV12-3/TRBV12-4; J: TRBJ1-1; D: -; size: -; DNA: TGTGCCAGCAGTTTAGCGCTGGGATCCGCTGAAGCTTTCTTT; CDR3: CASSLALGSAEAFF
V: TRBV6-5; J: TRBJ2-6; D: -; size: -; DNA: TGTGCCAGCAGTTACCTAAAGCGATCTGGGGCCAACGTCCTGACTTTC; CDR3: CASSYLKRSGANVLTF
V: TRBV20-1; J: TRBJ2-7; D: -; size: -; DNA: TGCAGTGCTAGAATCGGGGGGCTTCGCTCCTACGAGCAGTACTTC; CDR3: CSARIGGLRSYEQYF
V: TRBV7-6; J: TRBJ1-6; D: -; size: -; DNA: TGTGCCAGCAGCCCCCGGGGCGGGTATAATTCACCCCTCCACTTT; CDR3: CASSPRGGYNSPLHF
V: TRBV11-1; J: TRBJ2-5; D: TRBD1; size: -; DNA: TGTGCCAGCAGCCCGGGACAGGGCTGGGATTTAAGGACGGAGACCCAGTACTTC; CDR3: CASSPGQGWDLRTETQYF
V: TRBV12-3/TRBV12-4; J: TRBJ2-7; D: -; size: many; DNA: TGTGCCAGCAGCCTTCCAGGGTACGAGCAGTACTTC; CDR3: CASSLPGYEQYF
V: TRBV6-5; J: TRBJ1-4; D: -; size: -; DNA: TGTGCCAGCAGTCGCTCGGGAGGGGCTGGGGAAAAACTGTTTTTT; CDR3: CASSRSGGAGEKLFF
V: TRBV20-1; J: TRBJ2-7; D: -; size: -; DNA: TGCAGTGCCTCCTTTTTTAAGGACGGGGGTTACGAGCAGTACTTC; CDR3: CSASFFKDGGYEQYF
V: TRBV3-1; J: TRBJ1-1; D: -; size: few; DNA: TGTGCCAGCAGCCCAACACCCACCACTGAAGCTTTCTTT; CDR3: CASSPTPTTEAFF
V: TRBV29-1; J: TRBJ2-1; D: -; size: -; DNA: TGCAGCGTTGAAGTCCTCAATGAGCAGTTCTTC; CDR3: CSVEVLNEQFF
V: TRBV27; J: TRBJ2-3; D: -; size: -; DNA: TGTGCCAGCAGTTTATACGGGACTCGGGAGCAGTATTTT; CDR3: CASSLYGTREQYF
V: TRBV10-1; J: TRBJ2-1; D: TRBD1; size: -; DNA: TGCGCCAGCAGTGAGGGGGGACAGGGACACTACAATGAGCAGTTCTTC; CDR3: CASSEGGQGHYNEQFF
V: TRBV7-9; J: TRBJ2-7; D: -; size: -; DNA: TGTGCCAGCAGCCCGATGGGTGGTATTGTCTCCTACGAGCAGTACTTC; CDR3: CASSPMGGIVSYEQYF
V: TRBV7-6; J: TRBJ2-3; D: -; size: -; DNA: TGTGCCAGCAGCTTACGAGGCACCACTAGCACAGATACGCAGTATTTT; CDR3: CASSLRGTTSTDTQYF
V: TRBV9; J: TRBJ2-1; D: TRBD1; size: few; DNA: TGTGCCAGCAGCGTAGGTGGGACAGTCCCCAATGAGCAGTTCTTC; CDR3: CASSVGGTVPNEQFF
V: TRBV20-1; J: TRBJ2-7; D: TRBD2; size: few; DNA: TGCAGTGCTAGAGATCGGACTAGCGGGGGGTTTCTGAAGGACGAGCAGTACTTC; CDR3: CSARDRTSGGFLKDEQYF
V: TRBV4-1; J: TRBJ2-5; D: TRBD2; size: once; DNA: TGCGCCAGCAGCGTTACTAGCGGCGCTTTTGAGGAAGAGACCCAGTACTTC; CDR3: CASSVTSGAFEEETQYF
V: TRBV7-9; J: TRBJ2-7; D: TRBD1; size: -; DNA: TGTGCCAGCAGCTTGGTGACAGGGGTTTACTACGAGCAGTACTTC; CDR3: CASSLVTGVYYEQYF
V: TRBV12-3/TRBV12-4; J: TRBJ2-4; D: -; size: -; DNA: TGTGCCAGCACCCTCGGGACTGGTGGGGCCAAAAACATTCAGTACTTC; CDR3: CASTLGTGGAKNIQYF
V: TRBV10-3; J: TRBJ2-1; D: TRBD2; size: -; DNA: TGTGCCATCAGTGACTCGGGACTATCAAACAATGAGCAGTTCTTC; CDR3: CAISDSGLSNNEQFF
V: TRBV24-1; J: TRBJ2-7; D: TRBD2; size: -; DNA: TGTGCCACCAGTGATGCCTCCGTAGCGGGGGGCTCCTACGAGCAGTACTTC; CDR3: CATSDASVAGGSYEQYF